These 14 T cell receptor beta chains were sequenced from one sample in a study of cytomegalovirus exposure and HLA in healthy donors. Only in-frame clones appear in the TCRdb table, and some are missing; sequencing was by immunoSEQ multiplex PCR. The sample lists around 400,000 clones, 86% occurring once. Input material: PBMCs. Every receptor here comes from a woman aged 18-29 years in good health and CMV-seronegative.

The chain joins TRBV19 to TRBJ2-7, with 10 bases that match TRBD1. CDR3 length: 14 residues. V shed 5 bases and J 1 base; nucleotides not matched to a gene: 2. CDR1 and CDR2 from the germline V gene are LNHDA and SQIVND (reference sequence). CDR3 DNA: TGTGCCAGTAGTTCGGGACAGGGGTCCTACGAGCAGTACTTC. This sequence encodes CASSSGQGSYEQYF.

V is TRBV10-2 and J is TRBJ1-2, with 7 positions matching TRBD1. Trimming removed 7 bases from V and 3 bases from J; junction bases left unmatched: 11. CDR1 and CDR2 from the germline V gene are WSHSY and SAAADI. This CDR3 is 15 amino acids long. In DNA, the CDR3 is TGCGCCAGCACCCCCGTGCCAGGGGGTGACTATGGCTACACCTTC. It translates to CASTPVPGGDYGYTF.

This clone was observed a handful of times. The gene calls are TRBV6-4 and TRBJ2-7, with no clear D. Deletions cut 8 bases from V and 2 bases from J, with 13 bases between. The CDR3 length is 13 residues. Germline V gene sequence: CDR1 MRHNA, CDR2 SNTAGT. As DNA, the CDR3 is TGTGCCAGCCTGGAAGGAGTTACCTACGAGCAGTACTTC. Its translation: CASLEGVTYEQYF.

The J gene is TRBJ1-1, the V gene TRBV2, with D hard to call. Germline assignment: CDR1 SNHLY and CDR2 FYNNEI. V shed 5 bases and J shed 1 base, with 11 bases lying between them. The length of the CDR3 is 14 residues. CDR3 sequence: CASSPGSGNTEAFF. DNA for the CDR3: TGTGCCAGCAGTCCGGGGTCCGGGAACACTGAAGCTTTCTTT.

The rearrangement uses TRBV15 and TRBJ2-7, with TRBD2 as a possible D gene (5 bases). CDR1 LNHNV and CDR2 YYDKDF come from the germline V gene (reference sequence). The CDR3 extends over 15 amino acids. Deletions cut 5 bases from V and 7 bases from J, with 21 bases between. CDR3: CATSLGRGLQREQYF. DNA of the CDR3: TGTGCCACCAGCCTCGGGCGTGGACTCCAGAGGGAGCAGTACTTC.

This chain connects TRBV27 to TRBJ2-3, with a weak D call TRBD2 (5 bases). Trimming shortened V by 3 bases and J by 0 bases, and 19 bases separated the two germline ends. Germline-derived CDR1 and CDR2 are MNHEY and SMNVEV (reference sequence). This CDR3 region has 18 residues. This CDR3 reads CASSLEARLAASTDTQYF. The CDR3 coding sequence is TGTGCCAGCAGTTTGGAGGCTCGTCTAGCAGCTAGCACAGATACGCAGTATTTT.

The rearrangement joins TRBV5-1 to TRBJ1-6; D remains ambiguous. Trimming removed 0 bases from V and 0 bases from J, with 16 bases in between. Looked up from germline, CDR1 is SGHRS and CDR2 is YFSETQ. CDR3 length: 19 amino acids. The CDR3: CASSLEVGGSGSYNSPLHF. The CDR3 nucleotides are TGCGCCAGCAGCTTGGAAGTGGGAGGGTCCGGCTCCTATAATTCACCCCTCCACTTT.

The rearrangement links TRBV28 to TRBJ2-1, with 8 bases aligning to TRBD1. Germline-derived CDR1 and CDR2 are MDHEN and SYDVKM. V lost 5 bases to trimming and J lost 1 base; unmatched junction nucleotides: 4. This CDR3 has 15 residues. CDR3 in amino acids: CASSAGQASYNEQFF. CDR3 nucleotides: TGTGCCAGCAGTGCGGGACAGGCTTCCTACAATGAGCAGTTCTTC. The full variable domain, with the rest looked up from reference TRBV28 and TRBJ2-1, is DVKVTQSSRYLVKRTGEKVFLECVQDMDHENMFWYRQDPGLGLRLIYFSYDVKMKEKGDIPEGYSVSREKKERFSLILESASTNQTSMYLCASSAGQASYNEQFFGPGTRLTVL.

CDR3 nucleotides: TGTGCCAGCAGCCGCCCCCTAGCGGTAAAGTATTTT. Its translation: CASSRPLAVKYF. This rearrangement joins TRBV7-6 to TRBJ2-3; TRBD2 aligns across 7 bases. Germline lookup yields CDR1 SGHVS and CDR2 FNYEAQ. V was pared by 5 bases and J by 13 bases, with 9 bases of the junction left unmatched. The CDR3 loop spans 12 amino acids.

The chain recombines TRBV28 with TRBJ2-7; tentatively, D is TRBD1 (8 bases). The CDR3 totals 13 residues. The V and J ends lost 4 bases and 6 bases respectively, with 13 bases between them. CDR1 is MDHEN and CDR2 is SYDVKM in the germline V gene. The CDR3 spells CASSYNRGGEQYF. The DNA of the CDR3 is TGTGCCAGCAGTTACAACAGGGGGGGCGAGCAGTACTTC. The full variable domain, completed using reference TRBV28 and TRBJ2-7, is DVKVTQSSRYLVKRTGEKVFLECVQDMDHENMFWYRQDPGLGLRLIYFSYDVKMKEKGDIPEGYSVSREKKERFSLILESASTNQTSMYLCASSYNRGGEQYFGPGTRLTVT.

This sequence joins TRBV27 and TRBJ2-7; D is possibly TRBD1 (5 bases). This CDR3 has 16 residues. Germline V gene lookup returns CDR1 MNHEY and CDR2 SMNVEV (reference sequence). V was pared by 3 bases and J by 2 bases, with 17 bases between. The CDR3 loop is CASSFLGHQGTYEQYF. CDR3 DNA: TGTGCCAGCAGTTTCCTTGGACATCAAGGAACCTACGAGCAGTACTTC.

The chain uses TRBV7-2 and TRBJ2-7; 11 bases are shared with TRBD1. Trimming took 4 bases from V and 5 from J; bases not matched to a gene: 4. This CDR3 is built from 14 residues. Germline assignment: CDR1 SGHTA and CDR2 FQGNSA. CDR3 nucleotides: TGTGCCAGCAGCTGGAGGGACAGGGGGGACGAGCAGTACTTC. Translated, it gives CASSWRDRGDEQYF.

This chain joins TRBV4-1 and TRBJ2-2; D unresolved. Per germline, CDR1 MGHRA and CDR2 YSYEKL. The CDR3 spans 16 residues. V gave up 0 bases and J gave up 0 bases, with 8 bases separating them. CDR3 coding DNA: TGCGCCAGCAGCCAAGATTCGCGGCCGAACACCGGGGAGCTGTTTTTT. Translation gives CASSQDSRPNTGELFF.

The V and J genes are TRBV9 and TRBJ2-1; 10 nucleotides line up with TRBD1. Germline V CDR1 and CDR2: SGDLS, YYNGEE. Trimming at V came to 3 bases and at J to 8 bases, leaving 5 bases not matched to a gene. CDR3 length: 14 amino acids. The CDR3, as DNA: TGTGCCAGCAGCGGGGGACAGGGGTCGGATGAGCAGTTCTTC. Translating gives CASSGGQGSDEQFF. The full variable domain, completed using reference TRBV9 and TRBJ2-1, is DSGVTQTPKHLITATGQRVTLRCSPRSGDLSVYWYQQSLDQGLQFLIQYYNGEERAKGNILERFSAQQFPDLHSELNLSSLELGDSALYFCASSGGQGSDEQFFGPGTRLTVL.